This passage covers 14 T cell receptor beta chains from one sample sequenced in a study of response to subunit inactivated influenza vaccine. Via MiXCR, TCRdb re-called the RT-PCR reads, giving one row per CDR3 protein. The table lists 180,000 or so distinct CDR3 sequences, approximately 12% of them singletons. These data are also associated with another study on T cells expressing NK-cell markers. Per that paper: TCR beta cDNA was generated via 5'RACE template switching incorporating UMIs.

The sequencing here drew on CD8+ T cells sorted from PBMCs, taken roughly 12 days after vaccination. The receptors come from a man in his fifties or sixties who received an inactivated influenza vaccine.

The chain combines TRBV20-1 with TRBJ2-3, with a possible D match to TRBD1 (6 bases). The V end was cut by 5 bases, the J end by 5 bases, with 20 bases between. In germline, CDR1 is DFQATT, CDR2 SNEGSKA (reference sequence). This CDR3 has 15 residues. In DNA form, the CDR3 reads TGCAGTGCTGTAACCGGGACATACTTTGGAGATACGCAGTATTTT. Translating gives CSAVTGTYFGDTQYF.

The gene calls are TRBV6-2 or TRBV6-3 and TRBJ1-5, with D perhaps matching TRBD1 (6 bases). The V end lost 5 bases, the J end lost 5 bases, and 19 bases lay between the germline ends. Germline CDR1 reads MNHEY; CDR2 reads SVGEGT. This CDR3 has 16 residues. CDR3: CASSPRRGAEYQPQHF. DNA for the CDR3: TGTGCCAGCAGTCCTCGGCGGGGGGCTGAGTATCAGCCCCAGCATTTT.

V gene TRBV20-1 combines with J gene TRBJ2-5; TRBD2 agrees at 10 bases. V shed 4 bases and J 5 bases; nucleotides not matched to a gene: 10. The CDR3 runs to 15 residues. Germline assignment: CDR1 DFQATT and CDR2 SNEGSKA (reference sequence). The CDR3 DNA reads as TGCAGTGCTACGTCCCCTAGCGGGAGTTGGGAGACCCAGTACTTC. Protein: CSATSPSGSWETQYF.

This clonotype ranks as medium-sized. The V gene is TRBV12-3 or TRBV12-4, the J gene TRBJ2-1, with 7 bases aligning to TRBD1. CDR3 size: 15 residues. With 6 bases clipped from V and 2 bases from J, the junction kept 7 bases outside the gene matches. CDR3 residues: CASRGEGGAYNEQFF. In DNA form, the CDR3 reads TGTGCCAGCAGGGGGGAAGGGGGCGCCTACAATGAGCAGTTCTTC.

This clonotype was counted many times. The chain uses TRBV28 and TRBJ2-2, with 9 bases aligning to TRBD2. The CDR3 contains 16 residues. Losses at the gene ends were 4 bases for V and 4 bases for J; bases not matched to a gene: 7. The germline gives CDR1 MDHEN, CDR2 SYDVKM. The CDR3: CASSCGRDKCTGELFF. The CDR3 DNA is TGTGCCAGCAGTTGCGGGAGGGATAAATGCACCGGGGAGCTGTTTTTT.

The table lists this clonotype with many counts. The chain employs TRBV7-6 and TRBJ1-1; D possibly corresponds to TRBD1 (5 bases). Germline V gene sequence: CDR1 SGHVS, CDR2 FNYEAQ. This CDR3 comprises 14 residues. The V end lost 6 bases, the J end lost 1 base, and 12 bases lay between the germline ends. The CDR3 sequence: CASSPTVQNTEAFF. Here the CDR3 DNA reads TGTGCCAGCAGTCCGACAGTACAGAACACTGAAGCTTTCTTT.

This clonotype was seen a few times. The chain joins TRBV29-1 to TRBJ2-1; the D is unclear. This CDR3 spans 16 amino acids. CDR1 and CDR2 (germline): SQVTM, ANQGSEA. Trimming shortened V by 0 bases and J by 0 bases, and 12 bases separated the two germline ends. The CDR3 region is CSVEDELESSYNEQFF. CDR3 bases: TGCAGCGTTGAAGATGAGCTCGAGAGCTCCTACAATGAGCAGTTCTTC.

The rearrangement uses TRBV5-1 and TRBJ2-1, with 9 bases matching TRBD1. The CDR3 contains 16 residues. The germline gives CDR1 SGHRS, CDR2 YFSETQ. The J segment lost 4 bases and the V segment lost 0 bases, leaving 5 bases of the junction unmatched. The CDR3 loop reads CASSLGGQGLYNEQFF. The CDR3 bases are TGCGCCAGCAGCTTGGGGGGACAGGGATTGTACAATGAGCAGTTCTTC.

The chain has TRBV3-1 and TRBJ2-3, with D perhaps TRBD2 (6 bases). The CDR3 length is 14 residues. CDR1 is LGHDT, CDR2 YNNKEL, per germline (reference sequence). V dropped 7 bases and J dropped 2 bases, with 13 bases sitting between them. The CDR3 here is CASTAPGVTDTQYF. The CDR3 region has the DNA TGTGCCAGCACGGCCCCGGGGGTCACAGATACGCAGTATTTT.

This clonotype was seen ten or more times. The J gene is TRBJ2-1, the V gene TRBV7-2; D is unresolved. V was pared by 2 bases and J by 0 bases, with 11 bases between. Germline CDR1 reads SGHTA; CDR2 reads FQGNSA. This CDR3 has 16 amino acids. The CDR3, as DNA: TGTGCCAGCAGCTTACTCGCATTCACCTCCTACAATGAGCAGTTCTTC. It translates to CASSLLAFTSYNEQFF.

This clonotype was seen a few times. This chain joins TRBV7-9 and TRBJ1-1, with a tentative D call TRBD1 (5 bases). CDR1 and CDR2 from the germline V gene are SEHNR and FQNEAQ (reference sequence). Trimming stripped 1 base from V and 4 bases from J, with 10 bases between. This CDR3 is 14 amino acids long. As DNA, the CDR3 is TGTGCCAGCAGCTTAGTGGGGCTTGGCACTGAAGCTTTCTTT. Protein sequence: CASSLVGLGTEAFF.

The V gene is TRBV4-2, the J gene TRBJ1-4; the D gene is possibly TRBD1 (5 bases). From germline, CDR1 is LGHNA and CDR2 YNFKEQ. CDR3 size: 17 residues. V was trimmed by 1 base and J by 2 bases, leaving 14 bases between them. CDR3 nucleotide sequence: TGTGCCAGCAGCCAAGGCAATACAGGAGCGACTAATGAAAAACTGTTTTTT. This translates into CASSQGNTGATNEKLFF.

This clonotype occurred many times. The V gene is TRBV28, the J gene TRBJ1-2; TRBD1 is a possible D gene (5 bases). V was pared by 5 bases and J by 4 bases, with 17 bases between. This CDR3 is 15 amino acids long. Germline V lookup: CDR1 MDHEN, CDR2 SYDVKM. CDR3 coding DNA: TGTGCCAGCAGTCTTTTTACCCCAGGGTCCTATGGCTACACCTTC. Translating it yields CASSLFTPGSYGYTF.

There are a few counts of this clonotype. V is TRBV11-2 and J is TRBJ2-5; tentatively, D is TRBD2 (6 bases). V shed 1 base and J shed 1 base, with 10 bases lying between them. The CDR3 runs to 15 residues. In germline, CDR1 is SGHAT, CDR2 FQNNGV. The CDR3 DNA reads TGTGCCAGCAGCTTAGGGGCGGGGACCCAAGAGACCCAGTACTTC. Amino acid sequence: CASSLGAGTQETQYF.